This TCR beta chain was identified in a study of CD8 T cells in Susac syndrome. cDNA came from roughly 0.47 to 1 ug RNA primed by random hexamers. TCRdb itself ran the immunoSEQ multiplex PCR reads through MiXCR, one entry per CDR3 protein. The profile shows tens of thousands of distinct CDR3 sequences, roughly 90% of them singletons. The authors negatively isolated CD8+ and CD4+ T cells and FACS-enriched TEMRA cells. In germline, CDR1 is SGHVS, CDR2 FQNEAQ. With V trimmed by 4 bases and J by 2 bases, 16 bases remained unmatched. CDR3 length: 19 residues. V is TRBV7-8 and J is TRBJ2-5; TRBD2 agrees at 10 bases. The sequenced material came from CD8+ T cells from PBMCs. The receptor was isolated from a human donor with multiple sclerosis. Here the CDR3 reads CASSSQSGLAIRRQETQYF. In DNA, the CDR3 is TGTGCCAGCAGCTCCCAGTCGGGACTAGCGATTAGGAGGCAAGAGACCCAGTACTTC.